This is a list of T cell receptor beta chains from one sample in a study of blood T cell repertoires in COVID-19. TCRdb's copy holds only in-frame clones and misses some; the assay was immunoSEQ multiplex PCR. Among about 190,000 clones listed, 84% were seen once. The sample comprised peripheral blood. These receptors were obtained from a man in his thirties or forties with active or convalescent COVID-19. CDR3s include the opening cysteine and the closing phenylalanine or tryptophan. The order of the fields is D gene, clone size, V gene, J gene, CDR3 protein, CDR3 DNA. A D gene is named only where the DNA matches it firmly. For some rows the clone size is stated as once, few or many, or as a class when expanded; others skip it.

D gene: TRBD1; clone size: .; V gene: TRBV19; J gene: TRBJ1-2; CDR3 protein: CASRTTRDRVYGYTF; CDR3 DNA: TGTGCCAGTAGGACCACCAGGGACAGGGTCTATGGCTACACCTTC
D gene: .; clone size: .; V gene: TRBV6-2/TRBV6-3; J gene: TRBJ1-2; CDR3 protein: CASSFNGGYGYTF; CDR3 DNA: TGTGCCAGCAGTTTTAACGGAGGCTATGGCTACACCTTC
D gene: .; clone size: .; V gene: TRBV5-4; J gene: TRBJ1-2; CDR3 protein: CASSTWTVNYGYTF; CDR3 DNA: TGTGCCAGCAGCACCTGGACAGTAAACTATGGCTACACCTTC
D gene: .; clone size: .; V gene: TRBV7-2; J gene: TRBJ1-3; CDR3 protein: CASSLDRYSGNTIYF; CDR3 DNA: TGTGCCAGCAGCTTAGACAGATACTCTGGAAACACCATATATTTT
D gene: .; clone size: .; V gene: TRBV21-1; J gene: TRBJ1-1; CDR3 protein: CASSTRTENTEAFF; CDR3 DNA: TGTGCCAGCAGCACTAGGACAGAGAACACTGAAGCTTTCTTT
D gene: .; clone size: .; V gene: TRBV24-1; J gene: TRBJ2-3; CDR3 protein: CATRGGGTDTQYF; CDR3 DNA: TGTGCCACCCGCGGAGGGGGCACAGATACGCAGTATTTT
D gene: TRBD1; clone size: .; V gene: TRBV2; J gene: TRBJ2-5; CDR3 protein: CASSAQGDRWETQYF; CDR3 DNA: TGTGCCAGCAGTGCTCAGGGGGACAGGTGGGAGACCCAGTACTTC
D gene: TRBD1; clone size: .; V gene: TRBV19; J gene: TRBJ2-3; CDR3 protein: CASKGDRGSTDTQYF; CDR3 DNA: TGTGCCAGTAAGGGTGACAGGGGCTCCACAGATACGCAGTATTTT
D gene: TRBD1; clone size: .; V gene: TRBV19; J gene: TRBJ1-5; CDR3 protein: CASTGTTGLGQPQHF; CDR3 DNA: TGTGCCAGTACTGGGACGACAGGGCTGGGTCAGCCCCAGCATTTT
D gene: TRBD1; clone size: .; V gene: TRBV10-3; J gene: TRBJ1-2; CDR3 protein: CAITQRQGLMHGYTF; CDR3 DNA: TGTGCCATCACCCAAAGACAGGGGTTAATGCATGGCTACACCTTC
D gene: TRBD1; clone size: .; V gene: TRBV19; J gene: TRBJ1-1; CDR3 protein: CASSIRDRRNTEAFF; CDR3 DNA: TGTGCCAGTAGTATTCGGGACAGGAGGAACACTGAAGCTTTCTTT
D gene: .; clone size: .; V gene: TRBV18; J gene: TRBJ1-3; CDR3 protein: CASSLGAGEPGNTIYF; CDR3 DNA: TGTGCCAGCTCACTCGGCGCAGGGGAGCCTGGAAACACCATATATTTT
D gene: TRBD1; clone size: .; V gene: TRBV7-9; J gene: TRBJ1-2; CDR3 protein: CASSFRTGANYGYTF; CDR3 DNA: TGTGCCAGCAGCTTCCGGACAGGTGCTAACTATGGCTACACCTTC
D gene: .; clone size: .; V gene: TRBV19; J gene: TRBJ2-2; CDR3 protein: CASSIDRGGTGELFF; CDR3 DNA: TGTGCCAGTAGTATAGACAGGGGCGGTACCGGGGAGCTGTTTTTT
D gene: TRBD2; clone size: .; V gene: TRBV7-7; J gene: TRBJ2-1; CDR3 protein: CASSLGASGDNEQFF; CDR3 DNA: TGTGCTAGCAGCTTAGGGGCTAGCGGAGACAATGAGCAGTTCTTC
D gene: .; clone size: .; V gene: TRBV29-1; J gene: TRBJ1-1; CDR3 protein: CSAASGEGMNTEAFF; CDR3 DNA: TGCAGCGCTGCGTCGGGGGAAGGGATGAACACTGAAGCTTTCTTT
D gene: TRBD2; clone size: once; V gene: TRBV4-3; J gene: TRBJ2-1; CDR3 protein: CASSQGTSGAYNEQFF; CDR3 DNA: TGCGCCAGCAGCCAAGGTACTAGCGGGGCTTACAATGAGCAGTTCTTC
D gene: .; clone size: .; V gene: TRBV29-1; J gene: TRBJ1-1; CDR3 protein: CSVDGEGVGGAFF; CDR3 DNA: TGCAGCGTTGACGGGGAGGGGGTCGGAGGAGCTTTCTTT
D gene: .; clone size: once; V gene: TRBV6-1; J gene: TRBJ2-5; CDR3 protein: CASSEQGFETQYF; CDR3 DNA: TGTGCCAGCAGTGAACAGGGGTTTGAGACCCAGTACTTC
D gene: TRBD2; clone size: .; V gene: TRBV11-3; J gene: TRBJ2-5; CDR3 protein: CASSSEGLAGGLGETQYF; CDR3 DNA: TGTGCCAGCAGCTCGGAGGGGCTAGCGGGAGGGCTTGGGGAGACCCAGTACTTC
D gene: TRBD1; clone size: .; V gene: TRBV28; J gene: TRBJ1-6; CDR3 protein: CASSLWDRGSSPLHF; CDR3 DNA: TGTGCCAGCAGTTTATGGGACAGGGGAAGTTCACCCCTCCACTTT
D gene: .; clone size: .; V gene: TRBV15; J gene: TRBJ1-4; CDR3 protein: CATSTRASSEKLFF; CDR3 DNA: TGTGCCACCAGCACAAGGGCGTCTAGCGAAAAACTGTTTTTT
D gene: .; clone size: once; V gene: TRBV18; J gene: TRBJ1-5; CDR3 protein: CASSRELNQPQHF; CDR3 DNA: TGTGCCAGCTCTCGCGAGTTGAATCAGCCCCAGCATTTT
D gene: .; clone size: .; V gene: TRBV3-1/TRBV3-2; J gene: TRBJ2-3; CDR3 protein: CASSQARSRGNTDTQYF; CDR3 DNA: TGTGCCAGCAGCCAAGCAAGAAGTCGGGGAAATACAGATACGCAGTATTTT
D gene: TRBD1; clone size: .; V gene: TRBV29-1; J gene: TRBJ1-1; CDR3 protein: CSVLQGAGTEAFF; CDR3 DNA: TGCAGCGTCCTACAGGGGGCCGGCACTGAAGCTTTCTTT
D gene: .; clone size: .; V gene: TRBV6-5; J gene: TRBJ1-1; CDR3 protein: CASSYSGRAVRPEAFF; CDR3 DNA: TGTGCCAGCAGTTACTCGGGCAGGGCGGTCCGTCCTGAAGCTTTCTTT
D gene: .; clone size: .; V gene: TRBV2; J gene: TRBJ1-5; CDR3 protein: CASSRDSKQPQHF; CDR3 DNA: TGTGCCAGCAGTCGGGACTCCAAACAGCCCCAGCATTTT
D gene: .; clone size: .; V gene: TRBV13; J gene: TRBJ1-2; CDR3 protein: CASSFGAGVDYGYTF; CDR3 DNA: TGTGCCAGCAGCTTTGGTGCAGGGGTTGACTATGGCTACACCTTC
D gene: TRBD1; clone size: once; V gene: TRBV19; J gene: TRBJ1-2; CDR3 protein: CASRTTGTGVGYTF; CDR3 DNA: TGTGCCAGTAGGACCACAGGGACAGGGGTTGGCTACACCTTC
D gene: TRBD1; clone size: .; V gene: TRBV2; J gene: TRBJ1-5; CDR3 protein: CASSHTDRDYWNSNQPQHF; CDR3 DNA: TGTGCCAGCAGCCACACGGACAGGGATTATTGGAATAGCAATCAGCCCCAGCATTTT
D gene: TRBD1; clone size: .; V gene: TRBV5-6; J gene: TRBJ2-7; CDR3 protein: CASSVPGQGTDEQYF; CDR3 DNA: TGTGCCAGCAGCGTGCCGGGACAGGGGACCGACGAGCAGTACTTC
D gene: TRBD1; clone size: .; V gene: TRBV5-6; J gene: TRBJ2-7; CDR3 protein: CASSLGSGTGSYEQYF; CDR3 DNA: TGTGCCAGCAGCTTGGGGTCCGGGACAGGGAGCTACGAGCAGTACTTC
D gene: .; clone size: few; V gene: TRBV29-1; J gene: TRBJ2-1; CDR3 protein: CSVLRGLDNEQFF; CDR3 DNA: TGCAGCGTGCTCCGGGGACTGGACAATGAGCAGTTCTTC
D gene: .; clone size: .; V gene: TRBV5-5; J gene: TRBJ1-1; CDR3 protein: CASSLTVMNTEAFF; CDR3 DNA: TGTGCCAGCAGCTTGACGGTCATGAACACTGAAGCTTTCTTT
D gene: TRBD1; clone size: .; V gene: TRBV5-5; J gene: TRBJ1-2; CDR3 protein: CASRLGTGGLDGYTF; CDR3 DNA: TGTGCCAGCAGGTTAGGAACAGGGGGTCTCGATGGCTACACCTTC
D gene: TRBD1; clone size: .; V gene: TRBV5-1; J gene: TRBJ2-2; CDR3 protein: CASSPGQGAGGELFF; CDR3 DNA: TGCGCCAGCAGCCCGGGACAGGGTGCTGGCGGGGAGCTGTTTTTT
D gene: .; clone size: .; V gene: TRBV9; J gene: TRBJ1-1; CDR3 protein: CASSVDQGKAFF; CDR3 DNA: TGTGCCAGCAGCGTAGACCAGGGAAAAGCTTTCTTT
D gene: .; clone size: .; V gene: TRBV3-1/TRBV3-2; J gene: TRBJ1-1; CDR3 protein: CASSQGAPNTEAFF; CDR3 DNA: TGTGCCAGCAGCCAAGGGGCCCCGAACACTGAAGCTTTCTTT
D gene: .; clone size: .; V gene: TRBV27; J gene: TRBJ2-7; CDR3 protein: CASSFRPPEEQYF; CDR3 DNA: TGTGCCAGCAGTTTCAGGCCGCCTGAGGAGCAGTACTTC
D gene: TRBD1; clone size: .; V gene: TRBV5-6; J gene: TRBJ1-3; CDR3 protein: CASRRDRGDAFSGNTIYF; CDR3 DNA: TGTGCCAGCAGACGAGACAGGGGAGATGCCTTCTCTGGAAACACCATATATTTT
D gene: .; clone size: .; V gene: TRBV19; J gene: TRBJ2-7; CDR3 protein: CASTAGVAYEQYF; CDR3 DNA: TGTGCCAGTACGGCAGGGGTAGCCTACGAGCAGTACTTC
D gene: .; clone size: once; V gene: TRBV12-3/TRBV12-4; J gene: TRBJ1-2; CDR3 protein: CASSLPPGPGYTF; CDR3 DNA: TGTGCCAGCAGTTTACCCCCTGGGCCTGGCTACACCTTC
D gene: TRBD2; clone size: .; V gene: TRBV28; J gene: TRBJ2-1; CDR3 protein: CASIPGVAGAYNEQFF; CDR3 DNA: TGTGCCAGCATCCCGGGGGTAGCGGGGGCCTACAATGAGCAGTTCTTC
D gene: TRBD2; clone size: once; V gene: TRBV7-2; J gene: TRBJ2-3; CDR3 protein: CASSSVGGSTDTQYF; CDR3 DNA: TGTGCCAGCAGCTCCGTGGGGGGGAGCACAGATACGCAGTATTTT
D gene: TRBD1; clone size: .; V gene: TRBV4-2; J gene: TRBJ1-4; CDR3 protein: CASSHPPGQGLEKLFF; CDR3 DNA: TGTGCCAGCAGCCATCCTCCGGGACAGGGATTAGAAAAACTGTTTTTT
D gene: TRBD2; clone size: .; V gene: TRBV7-8; J gene: TRBJ2-7; CDR3 protein: CASSLSPLAGVDYEQYF; CDR3 DNA: TGTGCCAGCAGCTTATCACCCCTAGCGGGAGTCGACTACGAGCAGTACTTC
D gene: .; clone size: .; V gene: TRBV7-8; J gene: TRBJ1-1; CDR3 protein: CASTIKGGVTMNTEAFF; CDR3 DNA: TGTGCCAGCACGATAAAGGGAGGGGTGACAATGAACACTGAAGCTTTCTTT
D gene: TRBD2; clone size: once; V gene: TRBV2; J gene: TRBJ2-5; CDR3 protein: CASKELAGGRETQYF; CDR3 DNA: TGTGCCAGCAAAGAACTAGCGGGAGGGCGTGAGACCCAGTACTTC
D gene: TRBD2; clone size: .; V gene: TRBV2; J gene: TRBJ2-7; CDR3 protein: CASSESGGSSYEQYF; CDR3 DNA: TGTGCCAGCAGTGAATCGGGCGGGAGCTCCTACGAGCAGTACTTC
D gene: TRBD1; clone size: .; V gene: TRBV9; J gene: TRBJ1-2; CDR3 protein: CASSPGTGGEGGGYTF; CDR3 DNA: TGTGCCAGCAGCCCCGGGACAGGAGGAGAAGGGGGTGGCTACACCTTC
D gene: .; clone size: few; V gene: TRBV4-3; J gene: TRBJ2-1; CDR3 protein: CASSQGAGPSYNEQFF; CDR3 DNA: TGCGCCAGCAGCCAAGGCGCAGGTCCCTCCTACAATGAGCAGTTCTTC
D gene: .; clone size: .; V gene: TRBV5-6; J gene: TRBJ1-5; CDR3 protein: CASSSGRGAEPQHF; CDR3 DNA: TGTGCCAGCAGTTCCGGACGGGGGGCGGAGCCCCAGCATTTT
D gene: .; clone size: .; V gene: TRBV6-5; J gene: TRBJ1-1; CDR3 protein: CASSYSGGSEAFF; CDR3 DNA: TGTGCCAGCAGTTACTCAGGGGGTAGTGAAGCTTTCTTT
D gene: .; clone size: .; V gene: TRBV5-1; J gene: TRBJ1-5; CDR3 protein: CASSLEGLDQPQHF; CDR3 DNA: TGCGCCAGCAGCTTGGAAGGACTAGATCAGCCCCAGCATTTT
D gene: TRBD1; clone size: once; V gene: TRBV5-1; J gene: TRBJ1-1; CDR3 protein: CASSPTGGITEAFF; CDR3 DNA: TGCGCCAGCAGCCCGACAGGGGGCATCACTGAAGCTTTCTTT